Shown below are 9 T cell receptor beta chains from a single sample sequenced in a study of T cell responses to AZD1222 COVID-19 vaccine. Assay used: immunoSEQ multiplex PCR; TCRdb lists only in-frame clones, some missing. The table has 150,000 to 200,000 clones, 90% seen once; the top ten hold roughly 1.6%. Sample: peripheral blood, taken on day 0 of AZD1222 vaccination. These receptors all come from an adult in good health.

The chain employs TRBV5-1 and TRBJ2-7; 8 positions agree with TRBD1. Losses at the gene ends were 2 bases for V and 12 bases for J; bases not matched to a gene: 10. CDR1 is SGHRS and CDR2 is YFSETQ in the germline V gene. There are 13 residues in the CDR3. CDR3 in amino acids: CASSLGPGGDTYF. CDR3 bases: TGCGCCAGCAGCTTAGGCCCAGGGGGCGATACGTACTTC.

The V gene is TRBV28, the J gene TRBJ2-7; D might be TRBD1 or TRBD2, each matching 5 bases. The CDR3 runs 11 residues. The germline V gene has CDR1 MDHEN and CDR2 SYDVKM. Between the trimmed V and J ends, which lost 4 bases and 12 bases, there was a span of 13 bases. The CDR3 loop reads CASSWGSRWYF. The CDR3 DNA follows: TGTGCCAGCAGTTGGGGGTCTCGTTGGTACTTC.

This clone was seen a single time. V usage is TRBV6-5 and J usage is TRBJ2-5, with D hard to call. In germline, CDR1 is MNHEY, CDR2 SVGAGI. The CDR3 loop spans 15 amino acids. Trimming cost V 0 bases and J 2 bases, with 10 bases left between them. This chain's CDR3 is CASSYSNAPQETQYF. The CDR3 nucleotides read TGTGCCAGCAGTTACTCGAACGCACCACAAGAGACCCAGTACTTC.

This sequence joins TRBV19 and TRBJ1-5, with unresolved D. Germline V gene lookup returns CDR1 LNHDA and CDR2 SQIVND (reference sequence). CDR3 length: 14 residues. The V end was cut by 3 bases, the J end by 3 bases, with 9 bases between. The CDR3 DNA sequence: TGTGCCAGTAGTATTATGAACCCCAATCAGCCCCAGCATTTT. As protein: CASSIMNPNQPQHF.

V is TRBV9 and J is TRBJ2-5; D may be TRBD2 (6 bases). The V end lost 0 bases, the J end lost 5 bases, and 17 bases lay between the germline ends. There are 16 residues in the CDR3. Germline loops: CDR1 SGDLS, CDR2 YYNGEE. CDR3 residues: CASSVGGGVSRETQYF. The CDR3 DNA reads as TGTGCCAGCAGCGTAGGCGGCGGGGTATCTCGGGAGACCCAGTACTTC.

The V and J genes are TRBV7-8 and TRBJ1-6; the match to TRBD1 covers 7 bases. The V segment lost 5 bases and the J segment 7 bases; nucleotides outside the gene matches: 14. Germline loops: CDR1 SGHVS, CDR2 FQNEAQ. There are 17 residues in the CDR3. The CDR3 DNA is TGTGCCAGCAGCCCGGAAGGGACAGCACTACGCAATTCACCCCTCCACTTT. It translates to CASSPEGTALRNSPLHF. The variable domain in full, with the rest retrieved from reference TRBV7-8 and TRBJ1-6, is GAGVSQSPRYKVAKRGQDVALRCDPISGHVSLFWYQQALGQGPEFLTYFQNEAQLDKSGLPSDRFFAERPEGSVSTLKIQRTQQEDSAVYLCASSPEGTALRNSPLHFGNGTRLTVT.

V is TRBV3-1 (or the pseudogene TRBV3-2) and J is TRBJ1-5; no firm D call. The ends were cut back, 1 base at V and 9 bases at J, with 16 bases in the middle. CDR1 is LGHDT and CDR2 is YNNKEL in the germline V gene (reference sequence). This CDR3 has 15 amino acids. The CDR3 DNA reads TGTGCCAGCAGCCAAGGGGTAGGCCCGAACTGGCCCCAGCATTTT. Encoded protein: CASSQGVGPNWPQHF.

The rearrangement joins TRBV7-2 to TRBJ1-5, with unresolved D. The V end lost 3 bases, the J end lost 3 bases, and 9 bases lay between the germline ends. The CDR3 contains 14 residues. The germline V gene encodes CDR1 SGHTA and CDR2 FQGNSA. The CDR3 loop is CASSFQHPNQPQHF. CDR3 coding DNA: TGTGCCAGCAGCTTCCAACACCCCAATCAGCCCCAGCATTTT.

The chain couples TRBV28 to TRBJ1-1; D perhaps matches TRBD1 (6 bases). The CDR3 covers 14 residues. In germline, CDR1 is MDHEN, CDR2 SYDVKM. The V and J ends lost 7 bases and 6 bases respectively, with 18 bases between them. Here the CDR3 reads CASIPPGGAPEAFF. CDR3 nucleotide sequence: TGTGCCAGCATCCCTCCTGGGGGGGCCCCTGAAGCTTTCTTT. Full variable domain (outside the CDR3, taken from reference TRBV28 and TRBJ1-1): DVKVTQSSRYLVKRTGEKVFLECVQDMDHENMFWYRQDPGLGLRLIYFSYDVKMKEKGDIPEGYSVSREKKERFSLILESASTNQTSMYLCASIPPGGAPEAFFGQGTRLTVV.